The 22 T cell receptor beta chains reported below all come from one sample, sequenced in a study of T cell responses to AZD1222 COVID-19 vaccine. Using immunoSEQ multiplex PCR, the repertoire was profiled, and TCRdb retains in-frame clones only, with some absent. This sample has 150,000 or so clones, with 90% to 95% found just once. The sample consisted of peripheral blood, taken on day 0 of AZD1222 vaccination. These receptors came from an adult in good health.

The chain has TRBV5-1 and TRBJ2-7, with TRBD1 matching 9 bases. CDR3 length: 13 amino acids. With V trimmed by 4 bases and J by 2 bases, 1 base remained unmatched. CDR1 is SGHRS, CDR2 YFSETQ, per germline. CDR3 sequence: CASSRQGAYEQYF. In nucleotides, the CDR3 is TGCGCCAGCAGCAGACAGGGGGCCTACGAGCAGTACTTC.

The chain combines TRBV19 with TRBJ2-3; D is uncertain. Trimming removed 1 base from V and 3 bases from J, with 8 bases in between. The CDR3 length is 14 residues. Germline assignment: CDR1 LNHDA and CDR2 SQIVND (reference sequence). The CDR3 here is CASSIGLRTDTQYF. The CDR3 DNA reads as TGTGCCAGTAGTATAGGACTGAGAACAGATACGCAGTATTTT.

DNA for the CDR3: TGTGCTAGTGGTAAGAGGACTAGCGTAAGTCCCGGTGAGCAGTTCTTC. It encodes CASGKRTSVSPGEQFF. The V and J genes are TRBV12-5 and TRBJ2-1; 9 bases map to TRBD2. The CDR3 length is 16 residues. The V and J ends lost 5 bases and 9 bases, in that order; junction bases with no gene match: 14. Germline lookup yields CDR1 LGHNT and CDR2 FRNRAP. Complete variable domain (other parts from reference TRBV12-5 and TRBJ2-1): DARVTQTPRHKVTEMGQEVTMRCQPILGHNTVFWYRQTMMQGLELLAYFRNRAPLDDSGMPKDRFSAEMPDATLATLKIQPSEPRDSAVYFCASGKRTSVSPGEQFFGPGTRLTVL.

V and J are TRBV29-1 and TRBJ2-5, with TRBD2 matching over 7 bases. From germline, CDR1 is SQVTM and CDR2 ANQGSEA. Trimming at V came to 6 bases and at J to 5 bases, leaving 6 bases not matched to a gene. The CDR3 covers 12 residues. In nucleotides, the CDR3 is TGCAGCGTCTCGACTAGCCGGGAGACCCAGTACTTC. This translates into CSVSTSRETQYF.

Only a few counts were recorded for this clone. V usage is TRBV7-3 and J usage is TRBJ2-7, with TRBD2 matching 7 bases. Trimming cost V 5 bases and J 2 bases; bases outside gene matches: 12. CDR1 SGHTA and CDR2 FQGTGA come from the germline V gene. This CDR3 contains 16 residues. In DNA form, the CDR3 reads TGTGCCAGCAGCCCCCGGGGGGACCGGTTGCCCTACGAGCAGTACTTC. Translation gives CASSPRGDRLPYEQYF.

CDR3 in amino acids: CASSPQYNEQFF. The CDR3 DNA follows: TGTGCCAGCAGTCCCCAATACAATGAGCAGTTCTTC. The V and J genes are TRBV6-6 and TRBJ2-1, with D unclear. The CDR3 spans 12 residues. Per germline, CDR1 MNHNY and CDR2 SVGAGI (reference sequence). V lost 5 bases and J 4 bases, leaving 6 bases between the germline ends.

The rearrangement links TRBV18 to TRBJ2-1; D may correspond to TRBD1 or TRBD2 (5 bases each). Germline V gene sequence: CDR1 KGHSH, CDR2 LQKENI. The CDR3 is 14 amino acids. V lost 3 bases to trimming and J lost 10 bases, with 16 bases between them. The CDR3 region has the DNA TGTGCCAGCTCACCTCCCCTAACCGAGGGGGAGCAGTTCTTC. Amino acid sequence: CASSPPLTEGEQFF.

The chain couples TRBV18 to TRBJ2-2, with TRBD2 matching 8 bases. The germline V gene has CDR1 KGHSH and CDR2 LQKENI. Unmatched junction bases numbered 8, after V lost 2 bases and J lost 3 bases. The CDR3 totals 17 residues. The CDR3 region is CASSPYSGSGDTGELFF. In DNA form, the CDR3 reads TGTGCCAGCTCACCATACAGCGGGAGTGGGGACACCGGGGAGCTGTTTTTT. The full variable domain, completed using reference TRBV18 and TRBJ2-2, is NAGVMQNPRHLVRRRGQEARLRCSPMKGHSHVYWYRQLPEEGLKFMVYLQKENIIDESGMPKERFSAEFPKEGPSILRIQQVVRGDSAAYFCASSPYSGSGDTGELFFGEGSRLTVL.

The chain joins TRBV27 to TRBJ2-3; D remains ambiguous. Germline values: CDR1 MNHEY, CDR2 SMNVEV (reference sequence). The length of the CDR3 is 17 residues. V gave up 0 bases and J gave up 1 base, with 14 bases separating them. The CDR3 nucleotides are TGTGCCAGCAGTTTATCGTATTTGAGACTGCGCACAGATACGCAGTATTTT. It codes for CASSLSYLRLRTDTQYF.

The V and J genes are TRBV9 and TRBJ1-1; 8 bases agree with TRBD1. The ends lost 3 bases at V and 0 bases at J; junction bases unmatched: 4. The germline V gene encodes CDR1 SGDLS and CDR2 YYNGEE. This CDR3 is 15 amino acids long. CDR3 DNA sequence: TGTGCCAGCAGCGAGACAGGGGCGTTGAACACTGAAGCTTTCTTT. Its translation is CASSETGALNTEAFF. The full variable domain, its missing parts supplied by reference TRBV9 and TRBJ1-1, is DSGVTQTPKHLITATGQRVTLRCSPRSGDLSVYWYQQSLDQGLQFLIQYYNGEERAKGNILERFSAQQFPDLHSELNLSSLELGDSALYFCASSETGALNTEAFFGQGTRLTVV.

The chain has TRBV5-8 and TRBJ1-2; D unclear. The V end was cut by 4 bases, the J end by 4 bases, with 11 bases between. CDR3 length equals 13 residues. The germline CDR1 and CDR2 sequences are SGHTS and YDEGEE. The CDR3 DNA reads as TGTGCCAGCAGCGCGGACGGGTTCTATGGCTACACCTTC. The encoded protein is CASSADGFYGYTF.

V usage is TRBV19 and J usage is TRBJ2-5; D remains ambiguous. V lost 6 bases, J lost 5 bases, and 16 bases lay in between. Germline V lookup: CDR1 LNHDA, CDR2 SQIVND (reference sequence). CDR3 size: 14 residues. CDR3: CASSGHGGVETQYF. The DNA for the CDR3 is TGTGCCAGTAGCGGCCATGGTGGAGTGGAGACCCAGTACTTC.

The chain carries TRBV27 and TRBJ2-3, with 9 bases fitting TRBD2. Losses at the gene ends were 5 bases for V and 2 bases for J; bases not matched to a gene: 2. The CDR3 is 14 amino acids. In germline, CDR1 is MNHEY, CDR2 SMNVEV (reference sequence). The CDR3 DNA reads TGTGCCAGCAGTAGACTAGCGGACACAGATACGCAGTATTTT. This sequence encodes CASSRLADTDTQYF.

This rearrangement joins TRBV7-9 to TRBJ2-3; 11 positions match TRBD2. CDR1 SEHNR and CDR2 FQNEAQ come from the germline V gene (reference sequence). V shed 2 bases and J 5 bases; nucleotides not matched to a gene: 9. The CDR3 sequence is 17 residues long. The CDR3 protein is CASSLRSPTSGVDTQYF. As DNA, the CDR3 is TGTGCCAGCAGCTTAAGGTCGCCGACTAGCGGGGTAGATACGCAGTATTTT.

The V call is TRBV20-1, the J call TRBJ1-2, with D tentatively TRBD1 (5 bases). V gave up 3 bases and J gave up 8 bases, with 13 bases separating them. The CDR3 is 12 amino acids. Germline V gives CDR1 DFQATT, CDR2 SNEGSKA (reference sequence). The CDR3 coding sequence is TGCAGTGCTAGTGCCACGGGGACGGGCTACACCTTC. It translates to CSASATGTGYTF.

This chain links TRBV9 with TRBJ2-1, with 11 positions matching TRBD2. This CDR3 is built from 15 residues. Trimming at V came to 2 bases and at J to 5 bases, leaving 3 bases not matched to a gene. Per germline, CDR1 SGDLS and CDR2 YYNGEE. This CDR3 is CASSVSGRADNEQFF. The CDR3 bases are TGTGCCAGCAGCGTTAGCGGGAGGGCCGACAATGAGCAGTTCTTC.

The chain uses TRBV16 and TRBJ1-4, with a possible D match to TRBD1 (5 bases). V lost 5 bases and J 4 bases, leaving 11 bases between the germline ends. The CDR3 covers 14 residues. CDR1 and CDR2 from the germline V gene are KGHSY and FQNENV. The CDR3: CASSDGQINEKLFF. The CDR3 nucleotides are TGTGCCAGCAGCGACGGACAAATTAATGAAAAACTGTTTTTT.

The J gene is TRBJ1-3, the V gene TRBV11-2; D gene ambiguous. The CDR3 is 15 residues long. Deletions cut 6 bases from V and 7 bases from J, with 19 bases between. From germline, CDR1 is SGHAT and CDR2 FQNNGV. This CDR3 is CASRDVKPPRNTIYF. CDR3 nucleotide sequence: TGTGCCAGCAGAGACGTAAAGCCGCCGAGGAACACCATATATTTT. Drawing the rest from reference TRBV11-2 and TRBJ1-3, the complete variable domain is EAGVAQSPRYKIIEKRQSVAFWCNPISGHATLYWYQQILGQGPKLLIQFQNNGVVDDSQLPKDRFSAERLKGVDSTLKIQPAKLEDSAVYLCASRDVKPPRNTIYFGEGSWLTVV.

The table lists this clone with a count of one. The gene calls are TRBV19 and TRBJ1-4, with D unclear. Deletions cut 5 bases from V and 8 bases from J, with 12 bases between. The CDR3 runs 13 residues. CDR1 and CDR2 (germline): LNHDA, SQIVND (reference sequence). The CDR3 nucleotides read TGTGCCAGTAGTTCCTCGGACCGGGAAAAACTGTTTTTT. Protein sequence: CASSSSDREKLFF.

The chain links TRBV27 to TRBJ1-1, with 10 bases that match TRBD1. Losses at the gene ends were 6 bases for V and 1 base for J; bases not matched to a gene: 11. This CDR3 is built from 17 residues. Germline CDR1 MNHEY, CDR2 SMNVEV (reference sequence). The CDR3 nucleotides read TGTGCCAGCAGGGCCCACTCCCGGGACAGGGGGAACACTGAAGCTTTCTTT. Translated, it gives CASRAHSRDRGNTEAFF.

The CDR3 DNA reads TGCGCCAGCAGCCAAGAAAGACAGGGCTCCTACAATGAGCAGTTCTTC. It is translated as CASSQERQGSYNEQFF. The rearrangement links TRBV4-1 to TRBJ2-1; TRBD1 aligns across 7 bases. V lost 0 bases and J lost 0; bases outside the gene matches: 2. CDR1 MGHRA and CDR2 YSYEKL come from the germline V gene. The CDR3 length is 16 residues.

This clone was counted a single time. The chain has TRBV12-3 or TRBV12-4 and TRBJ1-5; no clear D gene. CDR3 length equals 13 residues. V lost 4 bases to trimming and J lost 3 bases, with 7 bases between them. CDR3 region: CASSSLANQPQHF. The CDR3 coding sequence is TGTGCCAGCAGTTCCCTGGCCAATCAGCCCCAGCATTTT.